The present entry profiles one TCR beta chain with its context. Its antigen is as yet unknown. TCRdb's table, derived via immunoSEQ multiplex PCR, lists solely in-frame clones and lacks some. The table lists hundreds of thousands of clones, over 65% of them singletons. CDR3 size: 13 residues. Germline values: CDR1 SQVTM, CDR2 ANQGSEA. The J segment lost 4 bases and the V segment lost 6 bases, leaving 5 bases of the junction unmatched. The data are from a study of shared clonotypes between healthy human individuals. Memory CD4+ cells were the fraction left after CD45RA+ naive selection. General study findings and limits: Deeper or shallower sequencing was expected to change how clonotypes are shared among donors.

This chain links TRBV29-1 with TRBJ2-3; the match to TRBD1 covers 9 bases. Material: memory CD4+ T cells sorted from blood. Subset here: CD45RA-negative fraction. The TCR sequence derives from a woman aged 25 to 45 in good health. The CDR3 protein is CSVGRQGADTQYF. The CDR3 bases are TGCAGCGTGGGGCGACAGGGGGCAGATACGCAGTATTTT.